The 32 T cell receptor beta chains below all came from one sample that was sequenced in a study of blood T cell repertoires in COVID-19. Assay used: immunoSEQ multiplex PCR; TCRdb lists only in-frame clones, some missing. The table has 100,000 or so clones, about two thirds seen once; the top ten hold approximately 15%. Input material: peripheral blood. The receptor source for this set is a woman older than 75 with acute or convalescent COVID-19.

The chain employs TRBV12-3 or TRBV12-4 and TRBJ2-3; D is unresolved. The CDR3 consists of 12 residues. V lost 3 bases, J lost 1 base, and 2 bases lay in between. The CDR3, as DNA: TGTGCCAGCAGTTTCGGCACAGATACGCAGTATTTT. Translating it yields CASSFGTDTQYF.

The J gene is TRBJ1-2, the V gene TRBV27; 12 positions agree with TRBD1. V lost 2 bases and J lost 4; bases outside the gene matches: 5. The length of the CDR3 is 16 residues. Germline-derived CDR1 and CDR2 are MNHEY and SMNVEV (reference sequence). CDR3 region: CASSLKGQGAFYGYTF. The CDR3 bases are TGTGCCAGCAGTTTAAAGGGACAGGGGGCCTTCTATGGCTACACCTTC.

J is TRBJ2-7 and V is TRBV20-1; 8 bases match TRBD1. Germline V lookup: CDR1 DFQATT, CDR2 SNEGSKA (reference sequence). V dropped 5 bases and J dropped 10; count of bases not matched to a gene: 7. The CDR3 is 11 residues long. CDR3 nucleotide sequence: TGCAGTGCTGGGGGACAGGCAGATCAGTACTTC. Its translation: CSAGGQADQYF.

This clone came up many times. The genes are TRBV7-9 and TRBJ2-1; no clear D. CDR1 and CDR2 from the germline V gene are SEHNR and FQNEAQ (reference sequence). The CDR3 totals 12 residues. V lost 6 bases and J 5 bases, leaving 8 bases between the germline ends. The DNA of the CDR3 is TGTGCCAGCAGTCCAGATAACAATGAGCAGTTCTTC. Translation gives CASSPDNNEQFF.

The table lists this clone with a count of one. This chain connects TRBV24-1 to TRBJ2-1; 8 positions match TRBD2. From germline, CDR1 is KGHDR and CDR2 SFDVKD. V was clipped by 5 bases and J by 9 bases; unmatched bases: 14. This CDR3 is 16 amino acids long. CDR3 coding DNA: TGTGCCACCAGTGGTTTTCGGACGGGGGGGTATAGTGAGCAGTTCTTC. Translating gives CATSGFRTGGYSEQFF.

The chain employs TRBV15 and TRBJ2-5; no clear D. This CDR3 has 14 amino acids. V was pared by 3 bases and J by 4 bases, with 12 bases between. In germline, CDR1 is LNHNV, CDR2 YYDKDF (reference sequence). The CDR3 bases are TGTGCCACCAGCAGCCGACTCCTTGGAGAGACCCAGTACTTC. Translating gives CATSSRLLGETQYF. The complete variable domain, with remaining parts taken from reference TRBV15 and TRBJ2-5, reads DAMVIQNPRYQVTQFGKPVTLSCSQTLNHNVMYWYQQKSSQAPKLLFHYYDKDFNNEADTPDNFQSRRPNTSFCFLDIRSPGLGDTAMYLCATSSRLLGETQYFGPGTRLLVL.

This chain connects TRBV14 to TRBJ1-4, with 9 positions matching TRBD1. Trimming at V came to 0 bases and at J to 8 bases, leaving 4 bases not matched to a gene. The CDR3 runs to 15 residues. Germline values: CDR1 SGHDN, CDR2 FVKESK. CDR3 DNA sequence: TGTGCCAGCAGCCAAGAAGGACAGGGGCGGGAAAAACTGTTTTTT. Residues: CASSQEGQGREKLFF.

This sequence joins TRBV9 and TRBJ1-3; 8 bases match TRBD1. With V trimmed by 3 bases and J by 1 base, 0 bases remained unmatched. The CDR3 consists of 14 residues. Germline CDR1 and CDR2: SGDLS and YYNGEE. The CDR3 DNA reads as TGTGCCAGCAGCGACAGGGGGTCTGGAAACACCATATATTTT. It yields the protein CASSDRGSGNTIYF.

The V and J genes are TRBV15 and TRBJ1-1; tentative D call: TRBD1 (6 bases). Trimming removed 0 bases from V and 6 bases from J, with 14 bases in between. Germline CDR1 is LNHNV and CDR2 is YYDKDF (reference sequence). CDR3 length: 15 residues. DNA of the CDR3: TGTGCCACCAGCAGAGATAGAGGGGGTGCTGCTGAAGCTTTCTTT. Translation: CATSRDRGGAAEAFF.

This chain connects TRBV28 to TRBJ2-5, with D perhaps TRBD1 (9 bases). The CDR3 extends over 16 amino acids. Germline-derived CDR1 and CDR2 are MDHEN and SYDVKM. V lost 3 bases and J 1 base, leaving 15 bases between the germline ends. The CDR3 nucleotides are TGTGCCAGCAGTTTTAGCGGGACAGGGACCCAAGAGACCCAGTACTTC. Translated, it gives CASSFSGTGTQETQYF.

The V and J genes are TRBV7-9 and TRBJ1-3; TRBD1 is a possible D gene (6 bases). V lost 2 bases to trimming and J lost 4 bases, with 9 bases between them. The CDR3 spans 14 residues. CDR1 is SEHNR, CDR2 FQNEAQ, per germline (reference sequence). In DNA form, the CDR3 reads TGTGCCAGCAGCTTATACAGGGACGGAAACACCATATATTTT. This encodes CASSLYRDGNTIYF.

This chain joins TRBV24-1 and TRBJ2-1, with TRBD1 matching 9 bases. Germline V gene sequence: CDR1 KGHDR, CDR2 SFDVKD. Unmatched junction bases numbered 6, after V lost 4 bases and J lost 6 bases. The CDR3 has 15 amino acids. The CDR3 spells CATSDTGTGSNEQFF. CDR3 DNA: TGTGCCACCAGTGACACCGGGACAGGGTCCAATGAGCAGTTCTTC.

The chain employs TRBV19 and TRBJ1-5; D might be TRBD1 (5 bases). The CDR3 sequence is 13 residues long. Trimming removed 6 bases from V and 6 bases from J, with 12 bases in between. The germline V gene has CDR1 LNHDA and CDR2 SQIVND (reference sequence). The CDR3 DNA reads TGTGCCAGTAGACAGGACAAGTTTCAGCCCCAGCATTTT. Translating gives CASRQDKFQPQHF.

The J gene is TRBJ1-2, the V gene TRBV4-3; 10 bases align to TRBD1. Germline-derived CDR1 and CDR2 are LGHNA and YSLEER. CDR3 length: 17 residues. J lost 6 bases, V lost 4 bases, and 14 bases had no gene match. The CDR3 DNA reads TGCGCCAGCAGCCCGTCTGCCCGGGACAGGGGCCGAGATGGCTACACCTTC. Encoded protein: CASSPSARDRGRDGYTF.

The chain has TRBV19 and TRBJ1-3; no clear D. Looked up from germline, CDR1 is LNHDA and CDR2 is SQIVND (reference sequence). The CDR3 spans 13 residues. V was pared by 5 bases and J by 0 bases, with 5 bases between. The CDR3 DNA reads TGTGCCAGTAGTTCGGTCTCTGGAAACACCATATATTTT. It translates to CASSSVSGNTIYF. Complete variable domain (other parts from reference TRBV19 and TRBJ1-3): DGGITQSPKYLFRKEGQNVTLSCEQNLNHDAMYWYRQDPGQGLRLIYYSQIVNDFQKGDIAEGYSVSREKKESFPLTVTSAQKNPTAFYLCASSSVSGNTIYFGEGSWLTVV.

The chain couples TRBV7-2 to TRBJ1-3; D may be TRBD1 (6 bases). CDR3 length: 17 residues. Trimming took off 2 bases at V and 0 bases at J, with 14 bases between the two ends. Germline V lookup: CDR1 SGHTA, CDR2 FQGNSA. The CDR3 DNA is TGTGCCAGCAGCTTATGGGCACAGGGTTCCTCTGGAAACACCATATATTTT. Amino acids: CASSLWAQGSSGNTIYF.

As concerns this clone: It may be a read error: a sequence one base away is much more abundant. This CDR3 is also generated by other DNA sequences in the sample. V and J are TRBV5-5 and TRBJ1-2; weak D call: TRBD1 (6 bases). Germline V CDR1 and CDR2: SGHKS, YYEKEE (reference sequence). The CDR3 consists of 12 residues. V lost 8 bases and J 10 bases, leaving 18 bases between the germline ends. The DNA for the CDR3 is TGTGCCAGTAGCCAGGGGACGGGTTTCTACACCTTC. Its translation: CASSQGTGFYTF.

The rearrangement joins TRBV11-2 to TRBJ1-2; D not resolved. Germline assignment: CDR1 SGHAT and CDR2 FQNNGV. Trimming took 2 bases from V and 2 from J, leaving 9 bases between them. The CDR3 covers 14 residues. In DNA, the CDR3 is TGTGCCAGCAGCTTATCTACCCTAAACTATGGCTACACCTTC. Residues: CASSLSTLNYGYTF.

The chain joins TRBV19 to TRBJ1-5; no clear D. The germline V and J ends were trimmed by 2 bases and 4 bases, with 6 bases remaining between them. The CDR3 is 13 residues long. Germline V lookup: CDR1 LNHDA, CDR2 SQIVND (reference sequence). Written as DNA, the CDR3 is TGTGCCAGTAGTATAACCGGGAATCAGCCCCAGCATTTT. This sequence encodes CASSITGNQPQHF.

The chain employs TRBV19 and TRBJ2-5; D is unresolved. The V and J ends lost 6 bases and 5 bases respectively, with 13 bases between them. The CDR3 extends over 13 amino acids. CDR1 and CDR2 (germline): LNHDA, SQIVND (reference sequence). In nucleotides, the CDR3 is TGTGCCAGTAGGAAGGCGGATAAGGAGACCCAGTACTTC. It codes for CASRKADKETQYF.

The V and J genes are TRBV6-6 and TRBJ1-5; D is possibly TRBD1 (6 bases). This CDR3 region has 14 residues. V lost 5 bases and J 7 bases, leaving 15 bases between the germline ends. From germline, CDR1 is MNHNY and CDR2 SVGAGI (reference sequence). The CDR3 DNA reads TGTGCCAGCAGTACGGGAGGGGGGAGGCAGCCCCAGCATTTT. It codes for CASSTGGGRQPQHF.

This clone has a handful of counts. The genes are TRBV6-5 and TRBJ2-1, with unresolved D. CDR1 is MNHEY and CDR2 is SVGAGI in the germline V gene. Trimming pared 9 bases from V and 5 bases from J, leaving 14 bases between. The CDR3 is made up of 13 amino acids. CDR3 amino acids: CASAWFQDNEQFF. The DNA of the CDR3 is TGTGCCAGTGCGTGGTTTCAGGACAATGAGCAGTTCTTC.

The chain employs TRBV2 and TRBJ1-1; D perhaps matches TRBD1 (5 bases). CDR3 size: 15 residues. V shed 6 bases and J shed 4 bases, with 18 bases lying between them. CDR1 and CDR2 from the germline V gene are SNHLY and FYNNEI. CDR3 loop: CASSTARGVVTEAFF. CDR3 coding DNA: TGTGCCAGCAGCACCGCCCGGGGGGTGGTCACTGAAGCTTTCTTT.

The V gene is TRBV19, the J gene TRBJ1-2, with 7 bases lining up with TRBD1. V shed 3 bases, J shed 5 bases, and the junction held 15 bases outside the gene matches. Germline lookup yields CDR1 LNHDA and CDR2 SQIVND (reference sequence). This CDR3 comprises 17 residues. The CDR3, as DNA: TGTGCCAGTAGTATTTCCCCCGGGACAGCAGGAGGATATGGCTACACCTTC. The encoded protein is CASSISPGTAGGYGYTF.

This clone has only a few counts. The chain has TRBV5-1 and TRBJ2-5; TRBD2 is a possible D gene (6 bases). Trimming removed 4 bases at V and 7 bases at J, with 20 bases between. The CDR3 runs to 15 residues. CDR1 SGHRS and CDR2 YFSETQ come from the germline V gene. The CDR3 DNA is TGCGCCAGCAGCGAACCACCGGGACTCCCCACGACCCAGTACTTC. Translating it yields CASSEPPGLPTTQYF. Complete variable domain (other parts from reference TRBV5-1 and TRBJ2-5): KAGVTQTPRYLIKTRGQQVTLSCSPISGHRSVSWYQQTPGQGLQFLFEYFSETQRNKGNFPGRFSGRQFSNSRSEMNVSTLELGDSALYLCASSEPPGLPTTQYFGPGTRLLVL.

The rearrangement joins TRBV30 to TRBJ1-2; D possibly corresponds to TRBD1 (6 bases). V was pared by 2 bases and J by 6 bases, with 13 bases between. CDR3 length equals 13 residues. Germline V lookup: CDR1 GTSNPN, CDR2 SVGIG (reference sequence). CDR3 protein: CAWSQQGSDGYTF. The CDR3, as DNA: TGTGCCTGGAGTCAACAGGGTTCGGATGGCTACACCTTC. The full variable domain, its missing parts supplied by reference TRBV30 and TRBJ1-2, is SQTIHQWPATLVQPVGSPLSLECTVEGTSNPNLYWYRQAAGRGLQLLFYSVGIGQISSEVPQNLSASRPQDRQFILSSKKLLLSDSGFYLCAWSQQGSDGYTFGSGTRLTVV.

V and J are TRBV9 and TRBJ2-1; no definite D call. The CDR3 has 17 residues. V dropped 3 bases and J dropped 4 bases, with 20 bases sitting between them. Germline-derived CDR1 and CDR2 are SGDLS and YYNGEE. The CDR3 sequence is CASSATPKATRYNEQFF. CDR3 in DNA: TGTGCCAGCAGCGCCACCCCGAAGGCAACGCGGTACAATGAGCAGTTCTTC.

The V gene is TRBV9, the J gene TRBJ1-4; D gene uncertain. V was clipped by 0 bases and J by 4 bases, with 10 bases between them. The CDR3 covers 15 residues. Per germline, CDR1 SGDLS and CDR2 YYNGEE. CDR3 sequence (DNA): TGTGCCAGCAGCGTAGGGGCCCGCCTTAATGAAAAACTGTTTTTT. Translated: CASSVGARLNEKLFF.

The rearrangement links TRBV28 to TRBJ1-3, with 7 bases identical to TRBD1. This CDR3 has 14 amino acids. V lost 6 bases to trimming and J lost 2 bases; unmatched junction nucleotides: 4. Per the germline V gene, CDR1 is MDHEN and CDR2 is SYDVKM. The CDR3 DNA reads TGTGCCAGCAGGGATGGGACAGCTGGAAACACCATATATTTT. Amino acid sequence: CASRDGTAGNTIYF. Full variable domain (remainder filled in from reference TRBV28 and TRBJ1-3): DVKVTQSSRYLVKRTGEKVFLECVQDMDHENMFWYRQDPGLGLRLIYFSYDVKMKEKGDIPEGYSVSREKKERFSLILESASTNQTSMYLCASRDGTAGNTIYFGEGSWLTVV.

The rearrangement links TRBV11-3 to TRBJ2-1, with D maybe TRBD2 (5 bases). Looked up from germline, CDR1 is SGHNT and CDR2 is YENEEA. V was cut by 5 bases and J by 7 bases, with 15 bases left in between. The CDR3 has 14 amino acids. CDR3 in amino acids: CASSPPGSGNEQFF. The CDR3 DNA is TGTGCCAGCAGCCCCCCCGGCTCGGGGAATGAGCAGTTCTTC.

This clone was recorded once. V usage is TRBV7-9 and J usage is TRBJ1-2; D remains ambiguous. The CDR3 covers 13 residues. Germline values: CDR1 SEHNR, CDR2 FQNEAQ (reference sequence). V was pared by 6 bases and J by 0 bases, with 8 bases between. The CDR3 protein is CASRVDTNYGYTF. For the CDR3, the DNA is TGTGCCAGCAGAGTAGACACTAACTATGGCTACACCTTC.

J is TRBJ1-2 and V is TRBV7-9, with D possibly TRBD1 on 5 matching bases. The V end was cut by 5 bases, the J end by 8 bases, with 18 bases between. The CDR3 has 14 amino acids. CDR1 and CDR2 (germline): SEHNR, FQNEAQ (reference sequence). In DNA form, the CDR3 reads TGTGCCAGCAGCCGAGGAGACAGTTCTGGGGGCTACACCTTC. It encodes CASSRGDSSGGYTF.